The rows below give T cell receptor beta chains drawn from one sample of a study of shared clonotypes between healthy human individuals. Assay: immunoSEQ multiplex PCR; the TCRdb copy retains only in-frame clones and omits some. The sample lists about 600,000 clones; more than 95% were seen once. The material sequenced was naive CD4+ T cells sorted from blood. The source of these receptors is a woman aged 25 to 39 in good health. Both conserved end residues are part of each CDR3. Fields, in order: D gene, V gene, J gene, clone size, CDR3 protein, CDR3 DNA. D genes are given only for firm matches. A clone size is listed for some rows: how often the clone was seen (once, few, many), or a class if it is expanded.

>.|TRBV2|TRBJ2-1|.
CASSGGLLFEQFF
TGTGCCAGCAGTGGAGGTCTACTCTTTGAGCAGTTCTTC
>.|TRBV11-2|TRBJ2-5|.
CASSRRGQETQYF
TGTGCCAGCAGTAGGAGAGGGCAAGAGACCCAGTACTTC
>.|TRBV7-9|TRBJ1-1|.
CASSLENTEAFF
TGTGCCAGCAGCTTAGAAAATACTGAAGCTTTCTTT
>.|TRBV4-1|TRBJ1-6|.
CASSQESRDSPLHF
TGCGCCAGCAGCCAAGAGAGCAGGGATTCACCCCTCCACTTT
>.|TRBV30|TRBJ2-7|.
CAWSVEYRAYEQYF
TGTGCCTGGAGTGTTGAGTACAGGGCCTACGAGCAGTACTTC
>.|TRBV6-6|TRBJ1-4|.
CASSYTGTNEKLFF
TGTGCCAGCAGTTACACAGGAACTAATGAAAAACTGTTTTTT
>TRBD2|TRBV5-1|TRBJ2-7|.
CASSLGGLADNSYEQYF
TGCGCCAGCAGCTTGGGGGGACTAGCGGACAATTCCTACGAGCAGTACTTC
>TRBD1|TRBV5-1|TRBJ2-7|.
CASSLARDRVGYEQYF
TGCGCCAGCAGCTTGGCCCGGGACAGGGTGGGATACGAGCAGTACTTC
>.|TRBV30|TRBJ1-6|.
CAWARNSPLHF
TGTGCCTGGGCCCGGAATTCACCCCTCCACTTT
>.|TRBV23-1|TRBJ2-2|.
CASSRLKQTSFITGELFF
TGCGCCAGCAGTCGGCTCAAACAGACTAGTTTTATCACCGGGGAGCTGTTTTTT
>.|TRBV6-5|TRBJ2-5|once
CASSYSRGVPQQYF
TGTGCCAGCAGTTACTCTCGCGGGGTCCCGCAGCAGTACTTC
>TRBD2|TRBV4-1|TRBJ2-1|once
CASSRTGLAGGGEQFF
TGCGCCAGCAGCCGAACGGGACTAGCGGGAGGTGGTGAGCAGTTCTTC
>.|TRBV5-8|TRBJ1-5|.
CASSSWGPGRNQPQHF
TGTGCCAGCAGCTCTTGGGGACCCGGTCGCAATCAGCCCCAGCATTTT
>.|TRBV5-8|TRBJ2-3|.
CASSPSRDTQYF
TGTGCCAGCAGCCCATCACGGGATACGCAGTATTTT
>.|TRBV7-8|TRBJ2-5|.
CASSLELVRREGPQETQYF
TGTGCCAGCAGCTTAGAGCTTGTTCGCAGGGAAGGTCCACAAGAGACCCAGTACTTC
>.|TRBV9|TRBJ2-4|.
CASSVVGTGNIQYF
TGTGCCAGCAGCGTAGTAGGGACGGGGAACATTCAGTACTTC
>.|TRBV18|TRBJ2-7|.
CASSPRGGTVIYEQYF
TGTGCCAGCTCACCAAGGGGGGGAACCGTCATCTACGAGCAGTACTTC
>.|TRBV2|TRBJ1-1|once
CASSPELGTEAFF
TGTGCCAGCAGCCCCGAGCTGGGTACTGAAGCTTTCTTT
>.|TRBV7-9|TRBJ1-4|.
CASSLANRGGTTNEKLFF
TGTGCCAGCAGCTTAGCGAATCGAGGTGGCACAACTAATGAAAAACTGTTTTTT
>.|TRBV11-2|TRBJ2-1|.
CASSLDALGGAGEQFF
TGTGCCAGCAGCTTAGATGCCCTAGGGGGGGCGGGTGAGCAGTTCTTC
>TRBD1|TRBV28|TRBJ1-2|once
CASSFQDRVNYGYTF
TGTGCCAGCAGCTTCCAGGACAGGGTGAACTATGGCTACACCTTC
>TRBD1|TRBV28|TRBJ1-1|.
CASRRTGAVTEAFF
TGTGCCAGCAGAAGGACAGGGGCCGTCACTGAAGCTTTCTTT
>.|TRBV30|TRBJ1-1|.
CAWSSTMNTEAFF
TGTGCCTGGAGTTCCACAATGAACACTGAAGCTTTCTTT
>TRBD2|TRBV7-2|TRBJ2-1|.
CASSLTSRGGRRNEQFF
TGTGCCAGCAGCCTCACAAGCAGAGGCGGGAGACGGAATGAGCAGTTCTTC
>.|TRBV9|TRBJ2-3|.
CASSVGTTDTQYF
TGTGCCAGCAGCGTAGGCACGACAGATACGCAGTATTTT
>TRBD2|TRBV6-6|TRBJ2-4|.
CASSFGLAEVSAIQYF
TGTGCCAGCAGTTTCGGACTAGCGGAGGTGTCGGCCATTCAGTACTTC
>TRBD2|TRBV25-1|TRBJ2-7|.
CATRGLAGDEQYF
TGTGCCACCCGCGGACTAGCGGGAGACGAGCAGTACTTC
>.|TRBV7-9|TRBJ1-1|.
CASTQGNTEAFF
TGTGCCAGCACCCAGGGGAACACTGAAGCTTTCTTT
>TRBD1|TRBV29-1|TRBJ2-2|.
CSVGKGTDTNTGELFF
TGCAGCGTTGGAAAGGGGACAGACACGAACACCGGGGAGCTGTTTTTT
>TRBD1|TRBV11-1|TRBJ2-1|.
CASSLRGQGEQFF
TGTGCCAGCAGCTTAAGGGGACAGGGTGAGCAGTTCTTC
>TRBD2|TRBV19|TRBJ2-3|.
CASSRLAGVSDTQYF
TGTGCCAGTAGTAGACTAGCGGGGGTCTCAGATACGCAGTATTTT
>.|TRBV5-4|TRBJ1-2|.
CASSLIVKSNYGYTF
TGTGCCAGCAGCTTGATAGTCAAATCTAACTATGGCTACACCTTC
>.|TRBV2|TRBJ2-3|.
CASSQQGPDTQYF
TGTGCCAGCAGCCAACAGGGACCAGATACGCAGTATTTT
>.|TRBV18|TRBJ2-1|.
CASSPDLSSYNEQFF
TGTGCCAGCTCCCCGGACTTGAGCTCCTACAATGAGCAGTTCTTC
>.|TRBV25-1|TRBJ2-7|once
CASSDGRVYEQYF
TGTGCCAGCAGTGACGGCAGGGTATACGAGCAGTACTTC
>.|TRBV6-5|TRBJ2-7|.
CASSYSRSYEQYF
TGTGCCAGCAGTTACTCCCGATCCTACGAGCAGTACTTC
>.|TRBV27|TRBJ1-1|.
CATTGRGTEAFF
TGTGCCACCACCGGCAGGGGAACTGAAGCTTTCTTT
>.|TRBV6-6|TRBJ2-3|.
CASSYGRADTQYF
TGTGCCAGCAGTTATGGGCGTGCGGATACGCAGTATTTT
>.|TRBV19|TRBJ2-7|few
CASSISPYEQYF
TGTGCCAGTAGTATTAGTCCCTACGAGCAGTACTTC
>TRBD1|TRBV11-2|TRBJ2-7|.
CASRPQGSYEQYF
TGTGCCAGCAGACCACAGGGGAGCTACGAGCAGTACTTC